The clone carrying this TCR beta chain was seen more than once but under ten times. Some clones are missing from TCRdb's copy, which holds only in-frame ones; the method was immunoSEQ multiplex PCR. Here the sample spans approximately 100,000 clones, around 88% being singletons. The sample originates from a study of control samples from healthy donors and cancer patients. Sequencing was done on a sample of blood. The sequence came from a young man in good health.

CDR3 DNA: TGTGCCAGCAGCCGTAGCGGGAGGGACTACGAGCAGTACTTC. Protein product: CASSRSGRDYEQYF. This chain uses TRBV4-2 with TRBJ2-7; the match to TRBD2 covers 11 bases. Germline values: CDR1 LGHNA, CDR2 YNFKEQ. Unmatched junction bases numbered 2, after V lost 4 bases and J lost 3 bases. This CDR3 has 14 residues.